The source of this T cell receptor beta chain is a study of early T cells in non-severe SARS-CoV-2 infection. One entry per CDR3 protein, called by TCRdb with MiXCR from the 5' RACE reads. The table shows 15,000 to 20,000 distinct CDR3 sequences, with approximately 4.7% occurring only once. Germline CDR1 is LGHNA and CDR2 is YSLEER. V was cut by 4 bases and J by 4 bases, with 16 bases left in between. The CDR3 extends over 15 amino acids. The sample holds a few counts of this clonotype. The chain combines TRBV4-3 with TRBJ1-1; D gene uncertain. This receptor was obtained from an adult who was a healthcare worker with PCR-confirmed SARS-CoV-2 infection or an uninfected control (not recorded which). The sample was whole blood. Written as DNA, the CDR3 is TGCGCCAGCAGCCGAGACGGGAGCTTAGGCACTGAAGCTTTCTTT. It translates to CASSRDGSLGTEAFF.